The clone carrying this TCR beta chain was detected many times. Its antigen is not identified. These data originate in a study of identical twins. General study results and limits: Twin-shared out-of-frame alpha sequences were enriched for low generation probability. Beta clonotypes that were abundant in cord blood contained fewer insertions, a pattern absent from memory repertoires.

TCRdb passed the 5' RACE reads through MiXCR, listing each CDR3 protein once. Found here are hundreds of thousands of distinct CDR3 sequences, 9% to 15% of them singletons; the top ten hold about 1.5%. CDR3 length equals 15 residues. Germline values: CDR1 MGHRA, CDR2 YSYEKL. Trimming cost V 1 base and J 0 bases, with 7 bases left between them. The sample was also reused in another study, on yellow fever vaccine responses in identical twins. That study reports: Twins' vaccine T cell response reportedly seemed partly convergent, partly personalized.

The sequenced sample was PBMCs. The chain is built from TRBV4-1 and TRBJ1-3; D not certain. The receptor comes from a woman aged 18-29 years in good health. The CDR3 DNA reads as TGCGCCAGCAGCCAAGGTCCGAGCTCTGGAAACACCATATATTTT. Translation: CASSQGPSSGNTIYF.